This T cell receptor beta chain came from a study of blood T cell repertoires in COVID-19. The CDR3 spans 13 residues. V was clipped by 10 bases and J by 8 bases, with 20 bases between them. CDR1 is MNHEY, CDR2 SVGAGI, per germline. Per the authors' pipeline: Cell counts per sample came from amplifying reference gene primers. TCRdb's table, derived via immunoSEQ multiplex PCR, lists solely in-frame clones and lacks some. The D gene and trimming were derived from the DNA, and the V and J assignments and clone size from that table. The sample shows roughly 250,000 clones, just under 90% of them seen only once.

The rearrangement joins TRBV6-5 to TRBJ1-1, with a weak D call TRBD1 (5 bases). The sequence was collected from a woman aged 35 to 49 with acute or convalescent COVID-19. Sequencing input: peripheral blood. The DNA of the CDR3 is TGTGCCACCACCCCAGGGCACCTGCCCGAAGCTTTCTTT. Its translation is CATTPGHLPEAFF.